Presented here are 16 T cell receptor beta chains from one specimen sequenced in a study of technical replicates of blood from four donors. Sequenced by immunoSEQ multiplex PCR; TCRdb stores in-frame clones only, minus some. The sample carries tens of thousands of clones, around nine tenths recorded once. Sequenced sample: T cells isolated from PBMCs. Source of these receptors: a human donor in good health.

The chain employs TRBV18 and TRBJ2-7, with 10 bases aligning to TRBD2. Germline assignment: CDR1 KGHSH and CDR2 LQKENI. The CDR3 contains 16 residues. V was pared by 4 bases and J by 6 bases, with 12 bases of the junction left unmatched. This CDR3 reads CASSLPGTSVRGEQYF. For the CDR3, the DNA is TGTGCCAGCTCACTACCTGGGACTAGCGTACGGGGCGAGCAGTACTTC.

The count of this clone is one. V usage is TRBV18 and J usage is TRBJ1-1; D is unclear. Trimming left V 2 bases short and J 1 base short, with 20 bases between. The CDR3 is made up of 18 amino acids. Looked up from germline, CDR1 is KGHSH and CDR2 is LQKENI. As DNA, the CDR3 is TGTGCCAGCTCACCATACCCGCCAGGAAATATTGGGAACACTGAAGCTTTCTTT. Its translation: CASSPYPPGNIGNTEAFF.

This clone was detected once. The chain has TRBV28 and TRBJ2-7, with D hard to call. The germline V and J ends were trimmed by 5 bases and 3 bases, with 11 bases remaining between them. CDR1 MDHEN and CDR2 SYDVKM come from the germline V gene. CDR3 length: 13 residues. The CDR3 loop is CASSTSTGYEQYF. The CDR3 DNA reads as TGTGCCAGCAGTACCTCGACGGGCTACGAGCAGTACTTC.

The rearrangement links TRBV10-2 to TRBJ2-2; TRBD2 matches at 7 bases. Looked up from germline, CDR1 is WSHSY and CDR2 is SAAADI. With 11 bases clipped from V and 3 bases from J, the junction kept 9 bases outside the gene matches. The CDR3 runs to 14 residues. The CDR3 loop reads CAGLTSAYTGELFF. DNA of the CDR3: TGCGCCGGGTTAACTAGCGCCTACACCGGGGAGCTGTTTTTT.

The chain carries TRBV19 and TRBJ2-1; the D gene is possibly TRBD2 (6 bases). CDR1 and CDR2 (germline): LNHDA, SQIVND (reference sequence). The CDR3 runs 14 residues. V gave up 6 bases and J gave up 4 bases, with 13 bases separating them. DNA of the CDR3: TGTGCCAGTAGCCCTAGCGCCCTTTACAATGAGCAGTTCTTC. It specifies CASSPSALYNEQFF.

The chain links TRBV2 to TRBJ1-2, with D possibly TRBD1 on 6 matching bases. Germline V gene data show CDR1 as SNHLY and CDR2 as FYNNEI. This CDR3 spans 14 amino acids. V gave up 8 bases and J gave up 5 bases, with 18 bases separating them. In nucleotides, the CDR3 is TGTGCCAGCCAGAGGATGGACAGTCCTTATGGCTACACCTTC. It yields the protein CASQRMDSPYGYTF.

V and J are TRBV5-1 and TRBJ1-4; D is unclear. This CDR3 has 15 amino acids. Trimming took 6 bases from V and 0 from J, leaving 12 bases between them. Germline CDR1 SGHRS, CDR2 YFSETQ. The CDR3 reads CASKDTSATNEKLFF. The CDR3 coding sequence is TGCGCCAGCAAAGACACTAGTGCAACTAATGAAAAACTGTTTTTT.

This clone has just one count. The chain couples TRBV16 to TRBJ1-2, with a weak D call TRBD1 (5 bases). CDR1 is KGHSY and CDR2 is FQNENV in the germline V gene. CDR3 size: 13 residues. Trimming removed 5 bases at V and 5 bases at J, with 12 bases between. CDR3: CASSMSGLYGYTF. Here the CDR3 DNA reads TGTGCCAGCAGCATGTCAGGGTTATATGGCTACACCTTC.

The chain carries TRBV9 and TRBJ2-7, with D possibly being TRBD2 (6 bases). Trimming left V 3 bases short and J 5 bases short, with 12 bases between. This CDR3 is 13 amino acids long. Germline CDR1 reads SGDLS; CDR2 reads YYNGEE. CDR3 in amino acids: CASSAHWEDEQYF. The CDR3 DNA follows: TGTGCCAGCAGCGCTCATTGGGAGGACGAGCAGTACTTC.

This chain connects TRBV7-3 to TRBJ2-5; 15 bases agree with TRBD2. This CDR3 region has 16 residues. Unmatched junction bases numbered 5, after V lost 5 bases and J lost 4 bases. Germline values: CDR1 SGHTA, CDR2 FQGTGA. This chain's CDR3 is CASSPGLAGGLETQYF. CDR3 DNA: TGTGCCAGCAGCCCCGGACTAGCGGGGGGGCTAGAGACCCAGTACTTC.

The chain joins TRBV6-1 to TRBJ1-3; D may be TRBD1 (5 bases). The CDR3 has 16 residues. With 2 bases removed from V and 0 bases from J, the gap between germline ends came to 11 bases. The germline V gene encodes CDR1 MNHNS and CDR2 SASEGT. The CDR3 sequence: CASSELTANSGNTIYF. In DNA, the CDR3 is TGTGCCAGCAGTGAATTGACAGCTAACTCTGGAAACACCATATATTTT.

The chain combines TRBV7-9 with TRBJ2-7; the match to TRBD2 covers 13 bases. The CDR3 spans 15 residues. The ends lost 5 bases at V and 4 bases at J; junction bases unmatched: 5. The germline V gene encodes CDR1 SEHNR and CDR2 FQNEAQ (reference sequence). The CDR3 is CASSRGLAGVYEQYF. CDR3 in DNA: TGTGCCAGCAGCCGAGGACTAGCGGGAGTGTACGAGCAGTACTTC.

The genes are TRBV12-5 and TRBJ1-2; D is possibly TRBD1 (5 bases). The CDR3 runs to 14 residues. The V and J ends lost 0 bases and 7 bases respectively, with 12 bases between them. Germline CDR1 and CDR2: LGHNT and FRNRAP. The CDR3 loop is CASGLVQSGLGYTF. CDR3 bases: TGTGCTAGTGGTTTGGTACAGTCAGGGCTTGGCTACACCTTC.

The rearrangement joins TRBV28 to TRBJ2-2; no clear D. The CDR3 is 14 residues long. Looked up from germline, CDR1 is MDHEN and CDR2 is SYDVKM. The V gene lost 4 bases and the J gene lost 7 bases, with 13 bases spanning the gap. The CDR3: CASSSGKVDGELFF. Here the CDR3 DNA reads TGTGCCAGCAGTTCAGGCAAAGTCGACGGGGAGCTGTTTTTT.

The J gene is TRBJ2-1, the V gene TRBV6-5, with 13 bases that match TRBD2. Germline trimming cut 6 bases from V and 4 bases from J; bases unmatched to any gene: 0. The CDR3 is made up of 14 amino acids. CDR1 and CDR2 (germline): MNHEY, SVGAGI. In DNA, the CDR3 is TGTGCCAGCAGGGGACTAGCGGGGTACAATGAGCAGTTCTTC. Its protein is CASRGLAGYNEQFF.

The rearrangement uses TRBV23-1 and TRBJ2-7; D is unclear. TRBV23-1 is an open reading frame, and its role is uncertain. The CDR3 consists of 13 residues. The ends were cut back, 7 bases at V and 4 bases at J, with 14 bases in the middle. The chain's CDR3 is CASTVQEQYEQYF. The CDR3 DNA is TGCGCCAGCACTGTCCAGGAACAGTACGAGCAGTACTTC.